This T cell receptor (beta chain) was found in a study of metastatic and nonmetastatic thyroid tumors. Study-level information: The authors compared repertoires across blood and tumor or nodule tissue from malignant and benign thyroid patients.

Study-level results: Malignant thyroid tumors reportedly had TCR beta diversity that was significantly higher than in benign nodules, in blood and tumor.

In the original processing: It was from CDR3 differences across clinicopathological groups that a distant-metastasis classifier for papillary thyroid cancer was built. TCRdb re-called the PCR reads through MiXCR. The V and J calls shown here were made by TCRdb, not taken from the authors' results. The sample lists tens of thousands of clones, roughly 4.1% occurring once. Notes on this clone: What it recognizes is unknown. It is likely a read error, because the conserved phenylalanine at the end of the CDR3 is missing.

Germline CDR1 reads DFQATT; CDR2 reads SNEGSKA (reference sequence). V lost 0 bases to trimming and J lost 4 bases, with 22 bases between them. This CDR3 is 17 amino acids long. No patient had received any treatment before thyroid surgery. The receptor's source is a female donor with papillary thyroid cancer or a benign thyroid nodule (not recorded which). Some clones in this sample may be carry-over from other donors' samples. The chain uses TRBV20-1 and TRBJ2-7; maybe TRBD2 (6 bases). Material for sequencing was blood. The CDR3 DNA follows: TGCAGTGCTAGAGATCGGAGGGGAAAAGGGCGTACGTACGAGCAGTACTCC. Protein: CSARDRRGKGRTYEQYS.